The clone carrying this T cell receptor (beta chain) was found a few times. Antigen specificity is unknown. V trimming: 7 bases; J trimming: 6 bases; junction bases outside the gene matches: 8. Germline assignment: CDR1 DFQATT and CDR2 SNEGSKA (reference sequence). CDR3 length equals 13 residues. The data were taken from a study of T cells after yellow fever vaccination. Study-level results: Across the CD4 and CD8 compartments, a small share of clonotypes was present in both. From the bulk population, abundant clonotypes could contaminate and appear within FACS-sorted repertoires. Post-booster repertoires again held most primary-vaccination clones (about 96% CD4, roughly 88% CD8).

TCR cDNA, made by 5'RACE template switching, carried an added universal primer site and UMIs. In TCRdb, the 5' RACE reads were re-called with MiXCR into one record per CDR3 protein. The repertoire holds hundreds of thousands of distinct CDR3 sequences, approximately 12% seen once, with over 12% in the top ten. Sequencing used PBMCs, obtained on the day of the yellow fever booster vaccination. The chain employs TRBV20-1 and TRBJ2-1; 8 bases are shared with TRBD1. This TCR derives from a man aged 30 to 45 who received the YFV17D yellow fever vaccine. The CDR3 loop reads CSGGQGNLNEQFF. The CDR3 region has the DNA TGCAGTGGTGGACAGGGAAATCTCAATGAGCAGTTCTTC.